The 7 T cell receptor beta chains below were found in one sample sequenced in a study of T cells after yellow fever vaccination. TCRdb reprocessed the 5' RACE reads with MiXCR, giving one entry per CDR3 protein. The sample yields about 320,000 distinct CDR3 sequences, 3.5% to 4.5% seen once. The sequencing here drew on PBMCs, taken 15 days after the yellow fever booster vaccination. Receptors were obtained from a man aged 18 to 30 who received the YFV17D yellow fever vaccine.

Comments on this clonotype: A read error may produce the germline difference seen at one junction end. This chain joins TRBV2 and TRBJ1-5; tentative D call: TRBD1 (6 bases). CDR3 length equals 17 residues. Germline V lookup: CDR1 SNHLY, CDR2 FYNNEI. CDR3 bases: TGTGCCAGCAGTGAAGCAAAAGGGACACGTAGCAATCAGCCCCTGCATTTT. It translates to CASSEAKGTRSNQPLHF.

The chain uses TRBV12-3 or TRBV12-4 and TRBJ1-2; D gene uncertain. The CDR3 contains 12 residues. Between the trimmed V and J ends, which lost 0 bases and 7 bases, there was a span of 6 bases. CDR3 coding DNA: TGTGCCAGCAGTTTAGCGGGATCTGGCTACACCTTC. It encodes CASSLAGSGYTF.

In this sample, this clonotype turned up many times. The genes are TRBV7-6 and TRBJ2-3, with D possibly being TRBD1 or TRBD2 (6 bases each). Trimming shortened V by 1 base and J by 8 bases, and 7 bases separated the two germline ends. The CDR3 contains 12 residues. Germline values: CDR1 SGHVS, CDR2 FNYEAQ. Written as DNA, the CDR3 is TGTGCCAGCAGCTTAGGGGGGGCTACGCAGTATTTT. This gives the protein CASSLGGATQYF. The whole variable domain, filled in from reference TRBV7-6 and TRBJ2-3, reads GAGVSQSPRYKVTKRGQDVALRCDPISGHVSLYWYRQALGQGPEFLTYFNYEAQQDKSGLPNDRFSAERPEGSISTLTIQRTEQRDSAMYRCASSLGGATQYFGPGTRLTVL.

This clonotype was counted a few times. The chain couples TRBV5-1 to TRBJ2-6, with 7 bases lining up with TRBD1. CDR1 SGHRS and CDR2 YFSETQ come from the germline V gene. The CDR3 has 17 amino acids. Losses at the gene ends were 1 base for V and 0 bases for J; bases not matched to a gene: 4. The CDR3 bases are TGCGCCAGCAGCTTGAGGACAGGCTCCTCTGGGGCCAACGTCCTGACTTTC. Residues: CASSLRTGSSGANVLTF.

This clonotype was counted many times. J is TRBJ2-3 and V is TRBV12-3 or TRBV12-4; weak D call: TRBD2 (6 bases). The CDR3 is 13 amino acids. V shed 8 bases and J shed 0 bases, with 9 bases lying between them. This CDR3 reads CASRGASTDTQYF. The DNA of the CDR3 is TGTGCCAGCCGCGGGGCGAGCACAGATACGCAGTATTTT.

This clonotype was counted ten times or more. As DNA, the CDR3 is TGCAGCGTTGAGGGGTACAATGAGCAGTTCTTC. As protein: CSVEGYNEQFF. The chain joins TRBV29-1 to TRBJ2-1, with D hard to call. V was trimmed by 3 bases and J by 4 bases, leaving 4 bases between them. This CDR3 spans 11 amino acids. Germline V lookup: CDR1 SQVTM, CDR2 ANQGSEA.

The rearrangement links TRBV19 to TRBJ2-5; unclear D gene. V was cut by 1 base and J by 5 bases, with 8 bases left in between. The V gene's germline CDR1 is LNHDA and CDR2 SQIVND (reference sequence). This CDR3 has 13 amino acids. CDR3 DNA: TGTGCCAGTAGTATAGGGGGAAGGGAGACCCAGTACTTC. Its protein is CASSIGGRETQYF.